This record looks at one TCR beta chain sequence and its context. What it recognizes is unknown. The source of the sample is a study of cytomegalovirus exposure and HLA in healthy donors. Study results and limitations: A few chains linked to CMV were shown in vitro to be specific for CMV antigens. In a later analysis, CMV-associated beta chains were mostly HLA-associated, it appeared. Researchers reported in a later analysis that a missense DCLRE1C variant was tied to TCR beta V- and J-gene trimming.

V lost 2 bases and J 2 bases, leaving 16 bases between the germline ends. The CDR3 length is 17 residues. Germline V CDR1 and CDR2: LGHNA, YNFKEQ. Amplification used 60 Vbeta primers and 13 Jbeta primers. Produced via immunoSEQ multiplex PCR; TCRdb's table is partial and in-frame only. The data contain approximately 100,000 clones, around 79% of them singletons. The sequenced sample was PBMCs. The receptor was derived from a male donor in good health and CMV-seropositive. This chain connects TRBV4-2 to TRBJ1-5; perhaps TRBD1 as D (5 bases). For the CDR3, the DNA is TGTGCCAGCAGCCAACTACTTGGAGGGGCCGGCAATCAGCCCCAGCATTTT. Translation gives CASSQLLGGAGNQPQHF.